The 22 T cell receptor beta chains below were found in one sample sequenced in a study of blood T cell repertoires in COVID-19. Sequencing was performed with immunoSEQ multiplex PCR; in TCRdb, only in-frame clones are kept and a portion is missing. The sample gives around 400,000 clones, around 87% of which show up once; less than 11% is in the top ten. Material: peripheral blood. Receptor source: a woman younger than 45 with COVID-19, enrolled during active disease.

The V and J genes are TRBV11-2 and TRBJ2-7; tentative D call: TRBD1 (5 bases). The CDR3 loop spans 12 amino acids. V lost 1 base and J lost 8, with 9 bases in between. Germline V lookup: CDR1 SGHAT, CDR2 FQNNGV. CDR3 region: CASSLVAGQQYF. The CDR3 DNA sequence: TGTGCCAGCAGCTTAGTGGCAGGGCAGCAGTACTTC.

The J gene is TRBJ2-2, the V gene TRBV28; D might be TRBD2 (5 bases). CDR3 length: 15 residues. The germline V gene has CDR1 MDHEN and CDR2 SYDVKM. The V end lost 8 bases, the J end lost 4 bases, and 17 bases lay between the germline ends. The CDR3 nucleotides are TGTGCCAGCGGTATCTGGGGAGTCGGCACCGGGGAGCTGTTTTTT. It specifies CASGIWGVGTGELFF.

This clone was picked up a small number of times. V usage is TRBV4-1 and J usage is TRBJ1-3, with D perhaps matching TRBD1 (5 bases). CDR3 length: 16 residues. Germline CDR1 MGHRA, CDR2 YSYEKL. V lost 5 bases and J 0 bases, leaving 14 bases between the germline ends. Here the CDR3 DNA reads TGCGCCAGCAGCACAAGGGGACTGACCTCTGGAAACACCATATATTTT. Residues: CASSTRGLTSGNTIYF.

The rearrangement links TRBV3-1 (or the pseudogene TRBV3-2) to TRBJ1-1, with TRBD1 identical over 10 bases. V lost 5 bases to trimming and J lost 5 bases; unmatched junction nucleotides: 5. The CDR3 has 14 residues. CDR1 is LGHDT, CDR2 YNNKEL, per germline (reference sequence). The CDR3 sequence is CASSARDRGTEAFF. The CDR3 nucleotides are TGTGCCAGCAGCGCCCGGGACAGGGGTACTGAAGCTTTCTTT.

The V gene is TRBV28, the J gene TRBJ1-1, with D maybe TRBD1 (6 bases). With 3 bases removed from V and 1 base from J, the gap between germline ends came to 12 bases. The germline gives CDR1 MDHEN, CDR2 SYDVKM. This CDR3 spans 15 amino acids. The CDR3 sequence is CASSLGRGGNTEAFF. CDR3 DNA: TGTGCCAGCAGTTTGGGCAGGGGTGGGAACACTGAAGCTTTCTTT.

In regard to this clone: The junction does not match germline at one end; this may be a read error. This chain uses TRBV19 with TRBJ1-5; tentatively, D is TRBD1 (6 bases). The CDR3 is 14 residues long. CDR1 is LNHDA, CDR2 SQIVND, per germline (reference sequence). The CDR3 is CASRIGQTNQPQHF. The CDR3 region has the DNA TGTGCCAGTAGGATAGGACAGACCAATCAGCCCCAGCATTTT.

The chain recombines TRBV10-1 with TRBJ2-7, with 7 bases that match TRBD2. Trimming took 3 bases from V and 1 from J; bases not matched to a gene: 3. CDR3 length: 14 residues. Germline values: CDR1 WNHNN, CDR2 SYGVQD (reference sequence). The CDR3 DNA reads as TGCGCCAGCAGTGATAGCGGGCCTTCCTACGAGCAGTACTTC. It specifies CASSDSGPSYEQYF.

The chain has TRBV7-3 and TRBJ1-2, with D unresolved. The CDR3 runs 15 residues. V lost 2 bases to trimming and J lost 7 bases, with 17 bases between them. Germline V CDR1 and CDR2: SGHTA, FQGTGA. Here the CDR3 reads CASSLDRAGSGGYTF. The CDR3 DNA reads TGTGCCAGCAGCTTAGATAGGGCGGGAAGCGGTGGCTACACCTTC.

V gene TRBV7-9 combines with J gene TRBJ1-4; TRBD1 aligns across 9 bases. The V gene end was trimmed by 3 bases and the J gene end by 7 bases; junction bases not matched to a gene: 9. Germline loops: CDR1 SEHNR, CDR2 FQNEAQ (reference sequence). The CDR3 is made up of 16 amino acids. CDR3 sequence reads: CASSFGTGMFVEKLFF. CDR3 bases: TGTGCCAGCAGCTTCGGGACAGGGATGTTCGTTGAAAAACTGTTTTTT.

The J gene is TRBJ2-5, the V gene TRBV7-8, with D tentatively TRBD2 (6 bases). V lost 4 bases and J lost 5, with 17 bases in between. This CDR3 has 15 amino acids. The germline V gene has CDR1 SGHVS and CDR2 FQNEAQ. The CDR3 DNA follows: TGTGCCAGCAGCTCCCGGGTTGTGGGGAGGGAGACCCAGTACTTC. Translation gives CASSSRVVGRETQYF.

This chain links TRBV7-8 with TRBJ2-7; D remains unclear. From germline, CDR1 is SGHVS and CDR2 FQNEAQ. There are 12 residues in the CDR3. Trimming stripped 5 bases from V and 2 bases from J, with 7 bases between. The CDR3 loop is CASSRDTYEQYF. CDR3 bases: TGTGCCAGCAGCAGAGATACCTACGAGCAGTACTTC.

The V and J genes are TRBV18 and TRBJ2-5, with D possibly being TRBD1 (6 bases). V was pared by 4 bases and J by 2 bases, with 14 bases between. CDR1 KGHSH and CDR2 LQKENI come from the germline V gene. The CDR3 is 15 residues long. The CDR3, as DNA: TGTGCCAGCTCACGTTGGACAGATCGTCAAGAGACCCAGTACTTC. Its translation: CASSRWTDRQETQYF.

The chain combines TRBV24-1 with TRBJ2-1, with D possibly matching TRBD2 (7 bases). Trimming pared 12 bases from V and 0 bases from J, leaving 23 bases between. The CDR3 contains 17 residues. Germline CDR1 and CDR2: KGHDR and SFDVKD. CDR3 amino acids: CALVGGGGPSSYNEQFF. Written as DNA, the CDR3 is TGTGCCTTAGTTGGAGGGGGGGGCCCTAGCTCCTACAATGAGCAGTTCTTC.

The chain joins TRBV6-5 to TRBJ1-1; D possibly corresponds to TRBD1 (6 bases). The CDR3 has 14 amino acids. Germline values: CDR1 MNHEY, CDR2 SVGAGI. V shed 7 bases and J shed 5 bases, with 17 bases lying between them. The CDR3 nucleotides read TGTGCCAGCACCCACGAGGGGGTTTGGACTGAAGCTTTCTTT. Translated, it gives CASTHEGVWTEAFF.

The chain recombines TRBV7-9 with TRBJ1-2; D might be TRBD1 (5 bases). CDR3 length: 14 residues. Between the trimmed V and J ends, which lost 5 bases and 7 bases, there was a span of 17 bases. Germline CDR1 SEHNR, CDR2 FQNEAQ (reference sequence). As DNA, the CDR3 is TGTGCCAGCAGCCGAGTGACAAACAGGACTGGCTACACCTTC. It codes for CASSRVTNRTGYTF.

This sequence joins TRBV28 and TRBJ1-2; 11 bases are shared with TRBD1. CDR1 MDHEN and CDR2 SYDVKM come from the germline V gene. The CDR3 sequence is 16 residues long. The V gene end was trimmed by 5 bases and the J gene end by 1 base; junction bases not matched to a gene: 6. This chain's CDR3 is CASSRTGGWGNYGYTF. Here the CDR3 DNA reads TGTGCCAGCAGTCGGACAGGGGGCTGGGGTAACTATGGCTACACCTTC.

The CDR3 DNA follows: TGTGCCAGCAGCGCGACCCCGGGACTAGCGGGGTACAATGAGCAGTTCTTC. This translates into CASSATPGLAGYNEQFF. The V gene is TRBV9, the J gene TRBJ2-1; 13 bases line up with TRBD2. Germline V lookup: CDR1 SGDLS, CDR2 YYNGEE. The CDR3 spans 17 residues. V was clipped by 3 bases and J by 4 bases; unmatched bases: 7.

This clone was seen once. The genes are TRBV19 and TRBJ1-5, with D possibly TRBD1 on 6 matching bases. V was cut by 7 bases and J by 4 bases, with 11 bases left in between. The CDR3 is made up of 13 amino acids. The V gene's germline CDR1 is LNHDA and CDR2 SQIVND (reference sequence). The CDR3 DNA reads TGTGCCAGTACGGACAGAGTAAATCAGCCCCAGCATTTT. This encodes CASTDRVNQPQHF. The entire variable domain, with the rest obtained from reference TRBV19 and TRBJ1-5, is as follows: DGGITQSPKYLFRKEGQNVTLSCEQNLNHDAMYWYRQDPGQGLRLIYYSQIVNDFQKGDIAEGYSVSREKKESFPLTVTSAQKNPTAFYLCASTDRVNQPQHFGDGTRLSIL.

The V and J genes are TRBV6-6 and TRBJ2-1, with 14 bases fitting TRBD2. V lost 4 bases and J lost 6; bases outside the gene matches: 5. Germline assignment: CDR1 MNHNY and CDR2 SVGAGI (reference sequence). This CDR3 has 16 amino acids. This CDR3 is CASSSPTSGRGNEQFF. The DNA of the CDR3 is TGTGCCAGCAGTTCCCCGACTAGCGGGAGGGGCAATGAGCAGTTCTTC.

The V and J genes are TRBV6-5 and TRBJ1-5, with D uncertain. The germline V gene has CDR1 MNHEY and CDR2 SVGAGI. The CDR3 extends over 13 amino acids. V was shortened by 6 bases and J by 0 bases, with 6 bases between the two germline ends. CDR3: CASSLNSNQPQHF. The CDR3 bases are TGTGCCAGCAGCCTAAATAGCAATCAGCCCCAGCATTTT.

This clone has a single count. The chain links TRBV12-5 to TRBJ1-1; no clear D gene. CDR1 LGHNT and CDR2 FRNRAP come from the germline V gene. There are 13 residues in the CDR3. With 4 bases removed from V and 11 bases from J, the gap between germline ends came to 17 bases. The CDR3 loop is CASGSQVGDRAFF. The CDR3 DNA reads TGTGCTAGTGGTTCCCAGGTTGGCGACCGCGCTTTCTTT.

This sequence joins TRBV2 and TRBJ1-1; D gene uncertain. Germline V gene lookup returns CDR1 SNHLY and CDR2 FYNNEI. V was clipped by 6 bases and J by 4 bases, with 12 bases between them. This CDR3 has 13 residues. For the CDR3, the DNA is TGTGCCAGCAGAAGGGAGGGCGGCACTGAAGCTTTCTTT. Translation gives CASRREGGTEAFF. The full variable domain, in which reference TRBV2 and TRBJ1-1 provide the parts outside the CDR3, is EPEVTQTPSHQVTQMGQEVILRCVPISNHLYFYWYRQILGQKVEFLVSFYNNEISEKSEIFDDQFSVERPDGSNFTLKIRSTKLEDSAMYFCASRREGGTEAFFGQGTRLTVV.